Below are 21 T cell receptor beta chains sequenced from a single sample in a study of blood T cells in healthy people across ages. Together with a sample-barcoded 5' primer, a J-beta primer mix was included in a second PCR lasting roughly 6 to 12 cycles. TCRdb passed the 5' RACE reads through MiXCR, listing each CDR3 protein once. The sample holds fewer than 2,000,000 distinct CDR3 sequences, about two fifths seen once. The specimen sequenced was blood. The receptor source for this set is a human donor in good health.

The chain recombines TRBV7-9 with TRBJ2-6; the match to TRBD1 covers 8 bases. Per the germline V gene, CDR1 is SEHNR and CDR2 is FQNEAQ (reference sequence). This CDR3 has 19 amino acids. The V and J ends lost 5 bases and 0 bases, in that order; junction bases with no gene match: 12. The CDR3 reads CASSHPRDRGFSGANVLTF. In DNA, the CDR3 is TGTGCCAGCAGCCACCCTAGAGACAGGGGTTTCTCTGGGGCCAACGTCCTGACTTTC.

The chain joins TRBV6-5 to TRBJ2-1; 11 bases are shared with TRBD1. In germline, CDR1 is MNHEY, CDR2 SVGAGI. CDR3 length equals 16 residues. Trimming removed 2 bases from V and 7 bases from J; junction bases left unmatched: 7. This CDR3 is CASSYLGQGARNEQFF. In nucleotides, the CDR3 is TGTGCCAGCAGTTACCTAGGACAGGGGGCTAGGAATGAGCAGTTCTTC.

A few counts support this clonotype. The chain combines TRBV7-3 with TRBJ2-1; 8 nucleotides agree with TRBD2. The trim removed 3 bases at V and 7 bases at J, leaving 8 bases unmatched. The CDR3 loop spans 15 amino acids. Germline V lookup: CDR1 SGHTA, CDR2 FQGTGA. CDR3 bases: TGTGCCAGCAGCTTTGTTAGCGGGGAGGTTAATGAGCAGTTCTTC. Amino acids: CASSFVSGEVNEQFF.

The chain joins TRBV12-3 or TRBV12-4 to TRBJ2-5; D may match TRBD1 or TRBD2 (6 bases each). The CDR3 length is 16 residues. Between the trimmed V and J ends, which lost 6 bases and 0 bases, there was a span of 17 bases. CDR3 sequence: CASSLRGLTYQETQYF. The CDR3 DNA reads TGTGCCAGCAGCTTACGGGGGCTTACGTACCAAGAGACCCAGTACTTC.

Only a few counts were recorded for this clonotype. The DNA for the CDR3 is TGTGCCAGCAGTTACCGCCGACTCGCGCCCTCCTACGAGCAGTACTTC. This codes for CASSYRRLAPSYEQYF. V and J are TRBV6-2 or TRBV6-3 and TRBJ2-7; D is uncertain. Between the trimmed V and J ends, which lost 2 bases and 0 bases, there was a span of 14 bases. Per the germline V gene, CDR1 is MNHEY and CDR2 is SVGEGT. This CDR3 spans 16 amino acids.

This clonotype was recorded at least ten times. A read error may account for a junction end that differs from germline. This chain connects TRBV5-1 to TRBJ1-1, with D perhaps matching TRBD1 (5 bases). Germline V gives CDR1 SGHRS, CDR2 YFSETQ. This CDR3 contains 13 residues. The CDR3 here is CASSLGDNTEAFF. The CDR3 DNA follows: TGTGCCAGCAGCTTGGGGGATAACACTGAAGCTTTCTTT.

This chain joins TRBV4-1 and TRBJ1-2; 9 bases align to TRBD1. Germline loops: CDR1 MGHRA, CDR2 YSYEKL. The CDR3 loop spans 15 amino acids. J was trimmed by 6 bases and V by 4 bases; bases with no gene match: 9. The CDR3 region is CASSPRDRVGDGYTF. CDR3 bases: TGCGCCAGCAGCCCACGGGACAGGGTGGGAGATGGCTACACCTTC.

This clonotype came up once. This chain links TRBV28 with TRBJ1-5, with TRBD1 as a possible D gene (6 bases). From germline, CDR1 is MDHEN and CDR2 SYDVKM. This CDR3 has 17 amino acids. Trimming removed 5 bases from V and 6 bases from J, with 23 bases in between. In nucleotides, the CDR3 is TGTGCCAGCAGTCCCCTCCGGGACCAGGGACACGGTCAGCCCCAGCATTTT. This codes for CASSPLRDQGHGQPQHF.

This clonotype showed up just a few times. The chain carries TRBV27 and TRBJ1-1; perhaps TRBD1 as D (5 bases). V was pared by 2 bases and J by 0 bases, with 10 bases between. CDR1 is MNHEY and CDR2 is SMNVEV in the germline V gene (reference sequence). CDR3 length: 15 amino acids. CDR3 sequence: CASSLGAALNTEAFF. As DNA, the CDR3 is TGTGCCAGCAGTTTAGGGGCAGCCCTGAACACTGAAGCTTTCTTT.

The V gene is TRBV28, the J gene TRBJ2-5; 7 bases align to TRBD1. This CDR3 comprises 16 residues. V gave up 3 bases and J gave up 11 bases; unmatched junction bases: 18. Germline loops: CDR1 MDHEN, CDR2 SYDVKM. The CDR3 sequence is CASSLGRGTVFNEQYF. CDR3 DNA sequence: TGTGCCAGCAGTTTGGGTAGAGGGACAGTATTCAATGAGCAGTACTTC.

This clonotype has only a few counts. The genes are TRBV12-5 and TRBJ1-2, with a weak D call TRBD1 (6 bases). The CDR3 is 12 amino acids. Trimming took off 6 bases at V and 4 bases at J, with 9 bases between the two ends. Germline V gene data show CDR1 as LGHNT and CDR2 as FRNRAP. The CDR3 nucleotides read TGTGCTAGTGGGGGGGGCGGCTATGGCTACACCTTC. Its translation: CASGGGGYGYTF.

This clonotype was recorded many times. The chain carries TRBV7-2 and TRBJ2-5; TRBD2 aligns across 14 bases. CDR3 size: 16 residues. V shed 1 base, J shed 5 bases, and the junction held 3 bases outside the gene matches. CDR1 SGHTA and CDR2 FQGNSA come from the germline V gene. The CDR3 DNA sequence: TGTGCCAGCAGCTTAGGACTAGCGGGGGGGCGTGAGACCCAGTACTTC. It codes for CASSLGLAGGRETQYF.

This clonotype was seen more than once but under ten times. The CDR3 loop is CSVIAQGKPYEQYF. For the CDR3, the DNA is TGCAGCGTTATCGCGCAGGGAAAGCCCTACGAGCAGTACTTC. This chain joins TRBV29-1 and TRBJ2-7, with D possibly TRBD1 on 5 matching bases. The CDR3 consists of 14 residues. V lost 5 bases to trimming and J lost 2 bases, with 16 bases between them. In germline, CDR1 is SQVTM, CDR2 ANQGSEA.

This chain connects TRBV6-5 to TRBJ1-1, with D perhaps TRBD1 (6 bases). The ends were cut back, 7 bases at V and 0 bases at J, with 15 bases in the middle. There are 15 residues in the CDR3. Germline V CDR1 and CDR2: MNHEY, SVGAGI. Here the CDR3 DNA reads TGTGCCAGCACTCCTTACAGGGCGATGAACACTGAAGCTTTCTTT. Translating gives CASTPYRAMNTEAFF.

This chain uses TRBV2 with TRBJ2-7, with 9 bases fitting TRBD2. There are 15 residues in the CDR3. V was pared by 5 bases and J by 2 bases, with 7 bases of the junction left unmatched. Germline lookup yields CDR1 SNHLY and CDR2 FYNNEI. The CDR3 DNA reads as TGTGCCAGCAGTAAGGACTTAGCGGGGGCCTACGAGCAGTACTTC. Protein sequence: CASSKDLAGAYEQYF.

As regards this clonotype: A junction end diverges from the germline sequence, so it may reflect a read error. The CDR3 DNA reads as TGTGCCAGCAGCTTGGGACTAGCGTCCTCCAATGAGCAGTTCTTC. It encodes CASSLGLASSNEQFF. The V gene is TRBV7-9, the J gene TRBJ2-1, with TRBD2 matching 10 bases. This CDR3 comprises 15 residues. The germline V gene encodes CDR1 SEHNR and CDR2 FQNEAQ (reference sequence).

The gene calls are TRBV7-2 and TRBJ1-2; 9 bases agree with TRBD1. V shed 0 bases, J shed 8 bases, and the junction held 7 bases outside the gene matches. The CDR3 extends over 15 amino acids. Germline lookup yields CDR1 SGHTA and CDR2 FQGNSA. The CDR3 protein is CASSLAKQGAGGYTF. DNA for the CDR3: TGTGCCAGCAGCTTAGCTAAACAGGGGGCCGGGGGCTACACCTTC.

The rearrangement uses TRBV2 and TRBJ1-1; D is ambiguous. Trimming left V 2 bases short and J 8 bases short, with 15 bases between. CDR1 SNHLY and CDR2 FYNNEI come from the germline V gene. CDR3 length equals 14 residues. CDR3 region: CASSEMASNGEAFF. CDR3 bases: TGTGCCAGCAGTGAAATGGCCTCGAACGGGGAAGCTTTCTTT.

The chain couples TRBV4-1 to TRBJ1-6; D possibly corresponds to TRBD1 (5 bases). There are 16 residues in the CDR3. Trimming stripped 4 bases from V and 1 base from J, with 11 bases between. Germline CDR1 MGHRA, CDR2 YSYEKL. This chain's CDR3 is CASSPTGGSYNSPLHF. CDR3 bases: TGCGCCAGCAGCCCTACCGGGGGGTCCTATAATTCACCCCTCCACTTT.

In its sample, this clonotype was seen a few times. This chain connects TRBV7-8 to TRBJ2-7, with 10 nucleotides matching TRBD2. Germline V CDR1 and CDR2: SGHVS, FQNEAQ. This CDR3 is built from 18 residues. Trimming cost V 2 bases and J 0 bases; bases outside gene matches: 10. The chain's CDR3 is CASSLIGLAASFSYEQYF. CDR3 nucleotide sequence: TGTGCCAGCAGCTTAATAGGACTAGCGGCATCCTTCTCCTACGAGCAGTACTTC.

The V and J genes are TRBV7-3 and TRBJ2-3; tentatively, D is TRBD2 (7 bases). The CDR3 is made up of 15 amino acids. V was trimmed by 6 bases and J by 6 bases, leaving 19 bases between them. Germline lookup yields CDR1 SGHTA and CDR2 FQGTGA. As DNA, the CDR3 is TGTGCCAGCAGATCGGGGGGCCTGGTATCGGATACGCAGTATTTT. Translation: CASRSGGLVSDTQYF. Based on the CDR3 plus reference TRBV7-3 and TRBJ2-3, the full variable domain is GAGVSQTPSNKVTEKGKYVELRCDPISGHTALYWYRQSLGQGPEFLIYFQGTGAADDSGLPNDRFFAVRPEGSVSTLKIQRTERGDSAVYLCASRSGGLVSDTQYFGPGTRLTVL.